This is a list of T cell receptor beta chains from one sample in a study of PD-L1 blockade in urothelial cancer. Profiling relied on immunoSEQ multiplex PCR, and the TCRdb table lists in-frame clones only, not all of them. Altogether approximately 46,000 clones are present, roughly 80% being singletons, with the ten largest covering roughly 2.6%. The input for sequencing was PBMCs, taken around atezolizumab (anti-PD-L1) treatment. These receptors were collected from a man between 70 and 80 years old with urothelial cancer. The conserved cysteine and the conserved F or W are not part of the CDR3 here.

J gene | V gene | CDR3 protein
TRBJ2-3 | TRBV7-9 | ASSPRLAGETQY
TRBJ2-1 | TRBV4-2 | ASSPRARRDNEQF
TRBJ1-1 | TRBV9 | ASSVRDYSEAF
TRBJ2-3 | TRBV7-9 | ASSSQLAGGTQY
TRBJ1-1 | TRBV5-4 | ASRLDRDGTEAF
TRBJ1-4 | TRBV19 | ASSRTAATEKLF
TRBJ2-1 | TRBV5-1 | ASSLRLAGNEQF
TRBJ1-1 | TRBV2 | ATGDGGILAF
TRBJ2-3 | TRBV9 | ASSVGNGDSSTDTQY
TRBJ2-7 | TRBV28 | ASSPTGTGSYEQY
TRBJ2-1 | TRBV5-1 | ASSFRDRGEQF
TRBJ2-7 | TRBV10-3 | AISESTRGLDEQY
TRBJ1-5 | TRBV4-3 | ASSQDYGNSNQPQH
TRBJ2-1 | TRBV21-1 | ASSKVEAGTGFGVHNEQF
TRBJ2-1 | TRBV27 | ASSSVSGRAWYEQF
TRBJ2-3 | TRBV7-2 | ASSSPVSAQY
TRBJ1-1 | TRBV11-3 | ASSLGGRDSIEAF
TRBJ2-7 | TRBV6-5 | ASRASGTLTSQY
TRBJ2-3 | TRBV15 | ATSRTSGPRDTQY
TRBJ2-3 | TRBV5-4 | ASSSLVAGEGDTQY
TRBJ2-7 | TRBV9 | ASSEGTGTGSYEQY
TRBJ1-2 | TRBV4-1 | ASSQEAVGGYGYT
TRBJ1-2 | TRBV14 | ASSQGVAGGYGYT
TRBJ1-1 | TRBV10-3 | AISEGNGVATEAF